In this sample, the clone carrying this T cell receptor (beta chain) turned up a few times. Being one base from a much bigger clone, this may be a read error. With iRepertoire HTBI primers and Arm-PCR of CDR3 regions, TCR beta libraries were built. In TCRdb, the multiplex PCR reads were re-called with MiXCR into one record per CDR3 protein. The sample has 550,000 to 650,000 distinct CDR3 sequences; 16% are singletons. These data originate in a study of regulatory T cells in long-lasting Graves disease. Time point denoted: newly diagnosed GD, antithyroid drugs for less than 3 months. PBMC RNA served as the TCR library source. Patients of an endocrinology department in Xi'an, China, were included. The same sample was also used in a study of T cells in Graves' hyperthyroidism and ophthalmopathy. That investigation notes: Hyperthyroidism in the patients, aged 18 to 65, was newly diagnosed and under 2 months in duration. The majority of expanded thyroid clonotypes above 0.001 also appeared in blood.

This receptor was identified in a young man with Graves disease. Sequences were derived from peripheral blood mononuclear cells (PBMCs), sampled at new diagnosis, from a patient treated with antithyroid drugs.

The CDR3 DNA reads TGTGCCAGCAGTGGGGGACAGGGGGCTAGCATAGATACGCAGTATTTT. Its translation is CASSGGQGASIDTQYF. The rearrangement uses TRBV6-1 and TRBJ2-3, with 12 nucleotides matching TRBD1. The CDR3 is 16 residues long. Germline V gene sequence: CDR1 MNHNS, CDR2 SASEGT.